This T cell receptor (beta chain) was observed in a study of T cells in Graves' hyperthyroidism and ophthalmopathy. About the study: The initial diagnosis was the point when peripheral blood was collected, ahead of any treatment. Whole-study results and caveats: In the analysis, a 13 V-J model separated ophthalmopathy from stable hyperthyroidism. Also found in blood were most expanded thyroid clonotypes above 0.001.

RNA transcripts gave rise to amplified TCR beta CDR3 regions. Carried out on the TCR CDR3, a first-round RT-PCR used the HTBI primer set. TCRdb analysed the multiplex PCR reads with MiXCR anew, one entry per CDR3 protein. The sample includes 490,000 or so distinct CDR3 sequences, roughly 22% seen only once; the top ten take less than 65%. Uncontrolled infection, other autoimmune disease, pregnancy or lactation led to exclusion. This clonotype came up a few times. Its antigen is still unknown. CDR3 length equals 11 residues. Germline V CDR1 and CDR2: GTSNPN, SVGIG (reference sequence). Trimming left V 0 bases short and J 10 bases short, with 9 bases between.

This clonotype originated in an older woman with Graves' ophthalmopathy. Sequencing used blood. The genes are TRBV30 and TRBJ1-1; maybe TRBD1 (6 bases). CDR3 bases: TGTGCCTGGAGTGTCGGGACAATAGCTTTCTTT. Residues: CAWSVGTIAFF. Full variable domain (missing parts from reference TRBV30 and TRBJ1-1): SQTIHQWPATLVQPVGSPLSLECTVEGTSNPNLYWYRQAAGRGLQLLFYSVGIGQISSEVPQNLSASRPQDRQFILSSKKLLLSDSGFYLCAWSVGTIAFFGQGTRLTVV.